These T cell receptor beta chains were read from a single sample in a study of CD8 T cells in Susac syndrome. Each CDR3 protein gets one entry after TCRdb re-called the immunoSEQ multiplex PCR reads with MiXCR. Among about 140,000 distinct CDR3 sequences listed, roughly 95% were seen once. Sequenced input: CD4+ T cells from PBMCs. Every receptor here comes from a human donor in good health. The CDR3 runs from the conserved cysteine through the conserved F or W. D genes are given only for firm matches.

J | D | V | CDR3 | DNA
TRBJ2-3 | TRBD2 | TRBV20-1 | CSARYPSGSDTQYF | TGCAGTGCTAGATACCCTAGCGGGTCGGATACGCAGTATTTT
TRBJ2-7 | NA | TRBV5-1 | CASSFSGLGWVQYF | TGCGCCAGCAGCTTTAGCGGCTTGGGGTGGGTGCAGTACTTC
TRBJ1-5 | TRBD1 | TRBV28 | CASSYRGLQPQHF | TGTGCCAGCAGTTACAGGGGGCTTCAGCCCCAGCATTTT
TRBJ1-2 | NA | TRBV19 | CASSIEGTSAGYTF | TGTGCCAGTAGTATTGAGGGGACCTCGGCTGGCTACACCTTC
TRBJ2-7 | NA | TRBV5-1 | CASSLAVGSYEQYF | TGCGCCAGCAGCTTGGCGGTGGGCTCCTACGAGCAGTACTTC
TRBJ1-1 | NA | TRBV24-1 | CATSDRGAGQAFF | TGTGCCACCAGTGACCGCGGTGCGGGACAAGCTTTCTTT
TRBJ1-2 | NA | TRBV29-1 | CSAEGGGGYTF | TGCAGCGCCGAGGGGGGGGGTGGCTACACCTTC
TRBJ2-3 | NA | TRBV6-1 | CASRKLVEDTQYF | TGTGCCAGCAGAAAACTAGTTGAAGATACGCAGTATTTT
TRBJ2-3 | NA | TRBV12-3/TRBV12-4 | CASTRRGNTDTQYF | TGTGCCAGCACCCGACGGGGGAACACAGATACGCAGTATTTT
TRBJ1-1 | NA | TRBV20-1 | CSATLLGYSTEAFF | TGCAGTGCTACCCTCTTGGGGTATAGCACTGAAGCTTTCTTT
TRBJ2-7 | NA | TRBV10-2 | CASSETGWVQYF | TGCGCCAGCAGTGAGACCGGGTGGGTCCAGTACTTC
TRBJ2-7 | TRBD2 | TRBV27 | CASTAGANEQYF | TGTGCCAGCACCGCGGGAGCGAACGAGCAGTACTTC
TRBJ2-7 | TRBD1 | TRBV6-5 | CASSRKGQGVYEQYF | TGTGCCAGCAGTCGAAAGGGACAGGGAGTCTACGAGCAGTACTTC
TRBJ2-3 | NA | TRBV6-6 | CASSYSQDTQYF | TGTGCCAGCAGTTACTCCCAAGATACGCAGTATTTT
TRBJ1-5 | TRBD1 | TRBV27 | CAKGTGGDSNQPQHF | TGTGCCAAAGGGACAGGGGGCGATAGCAATCAGCCCCAGCATTTT
TRBJ1-3 | NA | TRBV27 | CASSPYRSSGNTIYF | TGTGCCAGCAGTCCGTACAGGAGCTCTGGAAACACCATATATTTT
TRBJ2-5 | NA | TRBV6-6 | CASSYKETQYF | TGTGCCAGCAGTTACAAGGAGACCCAGTACTTC
TRBJ2-5 | NA | TRBV9 | CASSVVPQGETQYF | TGTGCCAGCAGCGTAGTACCCCAAGGGGAGACCCAGTACTTC
TRBJ1-2 | NA | TRBV5-4 | CASSSNPDIHYGYTF | TGTGCCAGCAGCTCCAACCCGGACATCCACTATGGCTACACCTTC
TRBJ1-2 | NA | TRBV20-1 | CSARVGGNYGYTF | TGCAGTGCTAGAGTGGGGGGTAACTATGGCTACACCTTC
TRBJ2-3 | NA | TRBV18 | CASSPLRSTDTQYF | TGTGCCAGCTCACCACTTCGGAGCACAGATACGCAGTATTTT